Below, one T cell receptor beta chain is given with its context. No antigen is known for it. The data stem from a study of T-cell reconstitution after alpha-beta-depleted transplantation in children. Study results and caveats: Reported findings indicate that, about two months after transplant, alpha-beta T cells came from several hundred expanded clones, which were derived from non-depleted graft cells. Most T-cell counts and diversity one year after the transplant came from T cells that were newly produced.

V gave up 2 bases and J gave up 3 bases, with 14 bases separating them. The CDR3 has 15 residues. The V gene's germline CDR1 is MNHEY and CDR2 SVGAGI. Unique molecular identifiers were incorporated into the prepared TCRbeta library. TCRdb ran MiXCR on the PCR reads and lists one entry per CDR3 protein. The sample consists of around 500,000 distinct CDR3 sequences, roughly 23% of them appearing once. This sequence originates from a boy under two years old who had a stem cell transplant for acute myeloid leukemia, so the T cells may come from the graft donor. The chain links TRBV6-5 to TRBJ2-7; a possible D gene is TRBD2 (5 bases). The sample here was PBMCs, mostly from graft donor cells, taken 360 days after TCRalphabeta/CD19-depleted stem cell transplant. CDR3 residues: CASSYGGVPYYEQYV. The CDR3 coding sequence is TGTGCCAGCAGTTACGGAGGCGTCCCATACTACGAGCAGTACGTC.